This section outlines one T cell receptor (beta chain) sequence together with its context. This clonotype has only a few counts. There is no known antigen for this receptor. Per-nucleotide qualities are absent, and no much larger clonotype sits a single base away. This record belongs to a study of T cell repertoires in cytomegalovirus infection (dated by TCRdb to about 2019). Regarding the study in general: Because public TCR beta signatures pointed to carriage of CMV infection together with the matching HLA type, the HLA type of each donor mattered for the analysis.

TCRdb names Illumina HiSeq 1500 as the instrument used. TCRdb trimmed public reads at Q25 via fastp, called clones via MiXCR and kept in-frame beta chains. When rows share a CDR3 protein, they turn into one entry using the most common DNA and genes. The sample contains approximately 140,000 distinct CDR3 sequences, 20% to 30% of them found a single time. The ten top clones hold 34% of the sample. Paper-wide results and their limitations: In the ex vivo response, HLA-C-restricted CMV-specific TCR beta clonotypes were dominant, and in two of eight donors the single most frequent clonotype came from this HLA-C-restricted group. In both this cohort and an independent cohort of 352 donors, the cumulative frequency of public TCR beta family members distinguished carriers of CMV infection plus the relevant HLA type.

The CDR3 sequence holds 15 residues, the cysteine and phenylalanine included. This entry keeps only the CDR3 DNA: 45 bases, framed from base 1. At the junction V is shortened by 6 bases and J by 6 bases, with 18 bases in between. Taken from the germline V gene, the CDR1 and CDR2 loops are SGHTS and YDEGEE. Sequencing was carried out using PBMCs, sequenced either directly or after in vitro stimulation (not recorded which). The sequence was collected from a human donor in good health (CMV status not recorded). Some clones in this sample may be carry-over from other donors' samples. The rearrangement joined TRBV5-8 to TRBJ2-2; perhaps TRBD1 is the D gene, with 6 bases matching. CDR3 reads: CASTIGVWGPGELFF. The nucleotides read TGTGCCAGCACAATTGGCGTATGGGGGCCCGGGGAGCTGTTTTTT.